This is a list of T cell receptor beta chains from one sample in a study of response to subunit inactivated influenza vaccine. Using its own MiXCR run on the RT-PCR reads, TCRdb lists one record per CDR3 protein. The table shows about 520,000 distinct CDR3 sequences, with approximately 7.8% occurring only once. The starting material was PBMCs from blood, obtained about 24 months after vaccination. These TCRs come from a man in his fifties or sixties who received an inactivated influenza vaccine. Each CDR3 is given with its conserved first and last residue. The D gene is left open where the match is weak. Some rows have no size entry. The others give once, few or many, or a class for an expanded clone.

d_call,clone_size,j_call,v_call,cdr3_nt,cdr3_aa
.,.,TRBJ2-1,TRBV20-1,TGCAGTGCTAGTACCACCTCGGGCGGGGCTCATTACAATGAGCAGTTCTTC,CSASTTSGGAHYNEQFF
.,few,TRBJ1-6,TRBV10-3,TGTGCCATCAGTGAGGGACCGGGGTCCAATTCACCCCTCCACTTT,CAISEGPGSNSPLHF
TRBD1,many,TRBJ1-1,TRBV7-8,TGTGCCAGCAGCTTAGTAGGGACAGCGAACACTGAAGCTTTCTTT,CASSLVGTANTEAFF
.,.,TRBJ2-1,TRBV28,TGTGCCAGTAAGGAGAACAGCTATGAGCAGTTCTTC,CASKENSYEQFF
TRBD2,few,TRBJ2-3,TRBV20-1,TGCAGTGCTTCCCCCCGGACTAGATGGTCAGATACGCAGTATTTT,CSASPRTRWSDTQYF
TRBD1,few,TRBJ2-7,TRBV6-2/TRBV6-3,TGTGCCAGCAGTGTCCGGACAGGTGGTGCCGAGCAGTACTTC,CASSVRTGGAEQYF
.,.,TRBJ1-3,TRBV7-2,TGTGCCAGCAGCTTAGTGGCAGGGGAAAACACCATATATTTT,CASSLVAGENTIYF
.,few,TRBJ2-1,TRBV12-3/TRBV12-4,TGTGCCAGCCGGGTAAGCACACATGAGCAGTTCTTC,CASRVSTHEQFF
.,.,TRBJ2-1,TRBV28,TGTGCCAGCAGTTCAGGAGTGTGGGGCACAAAGGGGGGCAATGAGCAGTTCTTC,CASSSGVWGTKGGNEQFF
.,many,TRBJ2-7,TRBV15,TGTGCCACCAGCAGAGATGTGGCGGCCTTCGAGCAGTACTTC,CATSRDVAAFEQYF
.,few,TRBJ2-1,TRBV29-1,TGCAGCGTTGATTCGGGGCCGTATAGGACCTACAATGAGCAGTTCTTC,CSVDSGPYRTYNEQFF
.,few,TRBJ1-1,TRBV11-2,TGTGCCAGCAGCCCGGGACCTCGGGCCACTGAAGCTTTCTTT,CASSPGPRATEAFF
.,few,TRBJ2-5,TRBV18,TGTGCCAGCTCACCGACTACTTTAGAGACCCAGTACTTC,CASSPTTLETQYF
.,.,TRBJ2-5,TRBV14,TGTGCCAGCAGCCAAGGAGGGATTAGGACCCAGTACTTC,CASSQGGIRTQYF
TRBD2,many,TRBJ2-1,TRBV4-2,TGTGCCAGCAGCCAAGAAGGGACTAGCGTGTCGATCAACAATGAGCAGTTCTTC,CASSQEGTSVSINNEQFF
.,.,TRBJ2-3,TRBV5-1,TGCGCCAGCAGCTTGGAGGTAGCTGGAAGCACAGATACGCAGTATTTT,CASSLEVAGSTDTQYF
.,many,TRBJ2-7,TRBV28,TGTGCCAGCAGTGTGCCTCCCCACGAGCAGTACTTC,CASSVPPHEQYF
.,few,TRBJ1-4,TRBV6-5,.,CASSTSGQGNEKLFF
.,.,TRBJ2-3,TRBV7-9,TGTGCCAGCAGCGATAAACCGGGACTTAAGTGGGATACGCAGTATTTT,CASSDKPGLKWDTQYF
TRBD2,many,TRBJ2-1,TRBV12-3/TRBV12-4,TGTGCCAGCAGAGGACTAGCGGCAGACTCCTACAATGAGCAGTTCTTC,CASRGLAADSYNEQFF
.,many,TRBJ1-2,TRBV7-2,TGTGCCAGCAGCCTTGGACCGGCCTATGGCTACACCTTC,CASSLGPAYGYTF
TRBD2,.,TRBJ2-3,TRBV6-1,TGTGCCACCTCTCTACTAGCGGGTACCTCAGATACGCAGTATTTT,CATSLLAGTSDTQYF
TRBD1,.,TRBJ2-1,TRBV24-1,TGTGCCACCAGTACCGACACAGGGGGCTTGCGAAATGAGCAGTTCTTC,CATSTDTGGLRNEQFF
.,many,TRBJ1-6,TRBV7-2,TGTGCCAGCAGCCGCAGAAATTCACCCCTCCACTTT,CASSRRNSPLHF
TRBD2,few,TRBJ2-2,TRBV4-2,TGTGCCAGCAGCCAAGGTTCAGCGGGAGCCGGGGAGCTGTTTTTT,CASSQGSAGAGELFF
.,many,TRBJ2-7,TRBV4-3,TGCGCCAGCAGCCAAGAATCGGGGTCCACCCAGGGAGAGCAGTACTTC,CASSQESGSTQGEQYF
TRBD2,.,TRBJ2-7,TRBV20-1,TGCAGTGCTAGCGGGGGGTTTGAGCAGTACTTC,CSASGGFEQYF
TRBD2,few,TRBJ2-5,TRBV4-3,TGCGCCAGCAGCCAAGGGACTAGCGGGGGTAAAGAGACCCAGTACTTC,CASSQGTSGGKETQYF
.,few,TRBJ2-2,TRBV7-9,TGTGCCAGCAGCTTATCGGGTCAGACGAACACCGGGGAGCTGTTTTTT,CASSLSGQTNTGELFF
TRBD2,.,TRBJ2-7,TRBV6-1,TGTGCCAGCAGCCTTGGTAGCGGGGGGGGCAACTACGAGCAGTACTTC,CASSLGSGGGNYEQYF
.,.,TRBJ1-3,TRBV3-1,TGTGCCAGCAGCCAAGTAGGGTTGGCTGGAAACACCATATATTTT,CASSQVGLAGNTIYF
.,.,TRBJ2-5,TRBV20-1,TGCAGTGCACCGGTTAGCGGTGAAGAGACCCAGTACTTC,CSAPVSGEETQYF
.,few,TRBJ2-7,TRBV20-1,TGCAGTGCTAGAGATGGACGCGGTGGGCTGCAGTACTTC,CSARDGRGGLQYF
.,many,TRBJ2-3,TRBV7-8,TGTGCCAGCAGCTCGCAGCAAGGGGTAGATACGCAGTATTTT,CASSSQQGVDTQYF
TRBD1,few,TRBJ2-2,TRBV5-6,TGTGCCAGCAGCAGGGGGACAGCCACCGGGGAGCTGTTTTTT,CASSRGTATGELFF
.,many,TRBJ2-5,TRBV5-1,TGCGCCAGCAGCTTGAGCAGTAGGAGGGGGGAGACCCAGTACTTC,CASSLSSRRGETQYF
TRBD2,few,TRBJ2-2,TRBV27,TGTGCCAGCAGCCGGCTGGGACTAGCGGGAGGTGGTACCGGGGAGCTGTTTTTT,CASSRLGLAGGGTGELFF
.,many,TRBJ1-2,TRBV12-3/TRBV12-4,TGTGCCAGCAGTTTGGGGACTAACTATGGCTACACCTTC,CASSLGTNYGYTF
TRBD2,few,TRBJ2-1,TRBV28,TGTGCCAGCAGTTCCGGGGGGGTCTCCTACAATGAGCAGTTCTTC,CASSSGGVSYNEQFF
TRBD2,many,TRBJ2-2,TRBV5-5,TGTGCCAGCAGCTGGTCAACAAGGCCGGGAGGTGCCGGGGAGCTGTTTTTT,CASSWSTRPGGAGELFF
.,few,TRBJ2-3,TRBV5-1,TGCGCCAGCAGCGGCTCCGGGAAGGTAGATACGCAGTATTTT,CASSGSGKVDTQYF